Here is one T cell receptor (beta chain) with its context. The antigen is undetermined. The source of the sample is a study of shared clonotypes between healthy human individuals. Study-level results: Generation probability values for non-shared clonotypes were lower than those for clonotypes shared by all four donors.

CDR1 and CDR2 (germline): KGHSH, LQKENI. The CDR3 extends over 14 amino acids. Trimming cost V 1 base and J 2 bases, with 9 bases left between them. This table comes from immunoSEQ multiplex PCR, and its TCRdb copy is limited to in-frame clones, with some not included. Found here are some 1.1 million clones, roughly 80% of them singletons; the top ten hold 0.89%. The sequence was obtained from a young man in good health. Some clones in this sample may be carry-over from other donors' samples. This rearrangement joins TRBV18 to TRBJ2-7; a possible D gene is TRBD2 (6 bases). The sequenced sample was memory CD4+ T cells from PBMCs. Stated subset: CD45RA-negative fraction. Here the CDR3 DNA reads TGTGCCAGCTCACCACGGGGGGTACCCTACGAGCAGTACTTC. As protein: CASSPRGVPYEQYF.